The rows below give T cell receptor beta chains drawn from one sample of a study of blood T cell repertoires in COVID-19. Produced via immunoSEQ multiplex PCR; TCRdb's table is partial and in-frame only. This repertoire shows approximately 200,000 clones, approximately 90% found once; its top ten account for 11%. The sequenced sample consisted of PBMCs or T cells enriched from blood (not recorded which). These receptors were collected from a man aged 30 to 45 who had recovered from COVID-19. CDR3s include the opening cysteine and the closing phenylalanine or tryptophan. Fields, in order: J gene, clone size, D gene, V gene, CDR3 protein, CDR3 DNA. D genes are given only for firm matches. Clone size is stated in some rows and not others, as once, few, many or a class when expanded.

>TRBJ2-3|NA|TRBD2|TRBV4-2
CASSQDSGRDTQYF
TGTGCCAGCAGCCAAGATAGCGGGAGGGATACGCAGTATTTT
>TRBJ2-1|NA|NA|TRBV13
CASSLVPGNTYNEQFF
TGTGCCAGCAGCTTAGTGCCGGGAAACACCTACAATGAGCAGTTCTTC
>TRBJ2-2|once|NA|TRBV3-1/TRBV3-2
CASSLGQRELFF
TGTGCCAGCAGCCTTGGGCAGAGGGAGCTGTTTTTT
>TRBJ1-1|NA|NA|TRBV11-3
CASSLSGVVTEAFF
TGTGCCAGCAGCTTATCAGGGGTTGTAACTGAAGCTTTCTTT
>TRBJ2-4|NA|TRBD1|TRBV30
CAWSVHRGFGNIQYF
TGTGCCTGGAGTGTACACAGGGGTTTTGGAAACATTCAGTACTTC
>TRBJ2-5|NA|TRBD1|TRBV29-1
CSVAPSTGVEETQYF
TGCAGCGTTGCCCCGAGTACAGGGGTCGAAGAGACCCAGTACTTC
>TRBJ1-4|NA|TRBD1|TRBV28
CASSRPGTATNEKLFF
TGTGCCAGCAGTAGACCCGGGACAGCTACTAATGAAAAACTGTTTTTT
>TRBJ2-2|once|NA|TRBV7-9
CASSLGGTFSFTGELFF
TGTGCCAGCAGCTTGGGCGGGACTTTCTCCTTTACCGGGGAGCTGTTTTTT
>TRBJ2-7|NA|TRBD1|TRBV7-9
CASSWTGESYEQYF
TGTGCCAGCAGCTGGACAGGGGAATCCTACGAGCAGTACTTC
>TRBJ2-7|NA|NA|TRBV6-6
CASRNNGGNYEQYF
TGTGCCAGCAGAAATAACGGAGGGAACTACGAGCAGTACTTC
>TRBJ1-6|NA|NA|TRBV11-2
CASSRWGERQAPLHF
TGTGCCAGCAGCCGATGGGGGGAGCGCCAGGCACCCCTCCACTTT
>TRBJ2-7|NA|NA|TRBV6-2/TRBV6-3
CASSYLRQFSYEQYF
TGTGCCAGCAGTTACTTGCGACAATTCTCCTACGAGCAGTACTTC
>TRBJ2-5|once|NA|TRBV4-2
CASSQGPRGSKETQYF
TGTGCCAGCAGCCAAGGGCCCCGGGGATCCAAAGAGACCCAGTACTTC
>TRBJ1-2|NA|TRBD1|TRBV19
CASKGSVSGQYKEGYTF
TGTGCCAGTAAGGGGAGTGTCTCGGGACAGTACAAAGAGGGCTACACCTTC
>TRBJ2-7|NA|NA|TRBV15
CATSSWSSYEQYF
TGTGCCACCAGCTCCTGGAGCTCCTACGAGCAGTACTTC
>TRBJ1-4|many|TRBD1|TRBV2
CASSWTGTGVGKLFF
TGTGCCAGCAGTTGGACCGGGACAGGGGTGGGAAAACTGTTTTTT
>TRBJ2-7|NA|TRBD2|TRBV6-5
CASSYDPSGNYEQYF
TGTGCCAGCAGTTATGATCCTAGCGGGAACTACGAGCAGTACTTC
>TRBJ2-1|NA|TRBD1|TRBV2
CASSEMVPATGNNEQFF
TGTGCCAGCAGTGAAATGGTTCCCGCGACAGGGAACAATGAGCAGTTCTTC
>TRBJ1-1|few|NA|TRBV19
CASSFTDIYTEAFF
TGTGCCAGTTCCTTTACCGACATATACACTGAAGCTTTCTTT
>TRBJ1-5|NA|NA|TRBV6-5
CASVGGARNQPQHF
TGTGCCAGCGTGGGGGGGGCCAGGAATCAGCCCCAGCATTTT
>TRBJ2-4|NA|TRBD2|TRBV7-2
CASSPSRLAGGYIQYF
TGTGCCAGCAGCCCGTCCAGACTAGCGGGGGGATACATTCAGTACTTC
>TRBJ2-1|NA|NA|TRBV7-7
CASSHNGGNEQFF
TGTGCTAGCAGCCACAACGGGGGCAATGAGCAGTTCTTC
>TRBJ1-3|NA|TRBD1|TRBV7-2
CASSPQGQANTIYF
TGTGCCAGCAGCCCCCAAGGACAGGCCAACACCATATATTTT
>TRBJ2-7|NA|TRBD1|TRBV7-8
CASSLAGQGIGYEQYF
TGTGCCAGCAGCTTAGCCGGACAGGGTATTGGGTACGAGCAGTACTTC
>TRBJ1-2|NA|TRBD1|TRBV7-2
CASSEDRDRSGYTF
TGTGCCAGCAGCGAGGACCGGGACAGGTCTGGCTACACCTTC
>TRBJ2-1|NA|NA|TRBV5-8
CASSTNGEQFF
TGTGCCAGCAGCACGAACGGTGAGCAGTTCTTC